A single sample gave rise to the 16 T cell receptor beta chains below, sequenced in a study of T cell repertoires in cytomegalovirus infection (dated by TCRdb to the late 2010s). The intended sense of this specimen's treatment or condition label: in vitro stimulation with specific CMV peptide epitopes to enrich CMV-specific T cells. For these TCRs, the target antigens are not known. Sequenced on an Illumina HiSeq 1500. In TCRdb, the public reads were trimmed at Q25 with fastp and aligned with MiXCR, with productive beta chains retained. Every distinct CDR3 protein forms one entry, paired with its most common genes and DNA. The sample has about 900,000 distinct CDR3 sequences on record, around 30% of them singletons. The ten largest clones add up to around 15% of the sample. The sample in question was cultured CD8+ T cells from PBMCs, obtained from culture after CMV antigen stimulation. The receptors originated from a human donor in good health (CMV status not recorded). Some clones in this sample may be carry-over from other donors' samples.

This clonotype was detected ten times or more. This rearrangement joins TRBV7-2 to TRBJ1-1; 7 nucleotides line up with TRBD1. CDR1 is SGHTA and CDR2 is FQGNSA in the germline V gene. The CDR3 has 19 residues. V was clipped by 0 bases and J by 5 bases; unmatched bases: 18. CDR3 bases: TGTGCCAGCAGCTTAGCATGGATATACAGGGGCGATGAGGGGACTGAAGCTTTCTTT. Translated: CASSLAWIYRGDEGTEAFF.

The rearrangement joins TRBV7-8 to TRBJ2-6; 9 nucleotides match TRBD1. The CDR3 covers 18 residues. The trim removed 5 bases at V and 0 bases at J, leaving 8 bases unmatched. The germline gives CDR1 SGHVS, CDR2 FQNEAQ. This CDR3 reads CASSPRDRVFSGANVLTF. CDR3 DNA sequence: TGTGCCAGCAGCCCGAGGGACAGGGTTTTCTCTGGGGCCAACGTCCTGACTTTC.

Only a few counts were recorded for this clonotype. The chain joins TRBV6-6 to TRBJ2-7, with D maybe TRBD1 (5 bases). The V end lost 6 bases, the J end lost 2 bases, and 11 bases lay between the germline ends. This CDR3 region has 13 residues. The germline V gene encodes CDR1 MNHNY and CDR2 SVGAGI (reference sequence). The CDR3 DNA reads TGTGCCAGCAGAACTCAGGGCCCCTACGAGCAGTACGTC. Amino acids: CASRTQGPYEQYV.

The chain couples TRBV12-3 or TRBV12-4 to TRBJ1-3; TRBD1 matches at 7 bases. V dropped 10 bases and J dropped 8; count of bases not matched to a gene: 11. The CDR3 is made up of 13 amino acids. This CDR3 reads CANSPTGLDTIYF. CDR3 coding DNA: TGTGCCAACAGCCCGACAGGGTTAGACACCATATATTTT.

This clonotype was seen a few times. This chain connects TRBV6-1 to TRBJ1-5; D uncertain. Germline CDR1 and CDR2: MNHNS and SASEGT. V shed 6 bases and J shed 0 bases, with 12 bases lying between them. CDR3 length equals 15 residues. CDR3 region: CASREMDISNQPQHF. The CDR3 DNA is TGTGCCAGCAGAGAAATGGATATTAGCAATCAGCCCCAGCATTTT.

This clonotype has at least ten counts. The chain joins TRBV7-8 to TRBJ2-2; the match to TRBD1 covers 8 bases. Per the germline V gene, CDR1 is SGHVS and CDR2 is FQNEAQ. Trimming took 5 bases from V and 3 from J; bases not matched to a gene: 5. This CDR3 contains 15 residues. CDR3 bases: TGTGCCAGCAGCCCAAGACAGGGGCACACCGGGGAGCTGTTTTTT. Protein sequence: CASSPRQGHTGELFF.

This clonotype has only a few counts. V and J are TRBV10-3 and TRBJ2-1; 8 bases are a match to TRBD1. Trimming took 5 bases from V and 0 from J; bases not matched to a gene: 3. CDR1 ENHRY and CDR2 SYGVKD come from the germline V gene. The CDR3 length is 15 residues. CDR3 loop: CAISRQGTSYNEQFF. The CDR3 region has the DNA TGTGCCATCAGTAGACAGGGGACCTCCTACAATGAGCAGTTCTTC.

This clonotype was seen ten or more times. This CDR3 is CASSFTAGYLNEQFF. The CDR3 nucleotides read TGTGCCAGCAGCTTTACCGCTGGGTATTTAAATGAGCAGTTCTTC. The chain links TRBV7-2 to TRBJ2-1; no clear D. The CDR3 is 15 amino acids. Deletions cut 3 bases from V and 7 bases from J, with 16 bases between. Germline CDR1 is SGHTA and CDR2 is FQGNSA. Full variable domain (rest looked up from reference TRBV7-2 and TRBJ2-1): GAGVSQSPSNKVTEKGKDVELRCDPISGHTALYWYRQSLGQGLEFLIYFQGNSAPDKSGLPSDRFSAERTGGSVSTLTIQRTQQEDSAVYLCASSFTAGYLNEQFFGPGTRLTVL.

CDR3: CASSVSGTGYSTDTQYF. CDR3 nucleotides: TGTGCCAGCAGCGTATCCGGGACAGGGTATTCCACAGATACGCAGTATTTT. This sequence joins TRBV9 and TRBJ2-3; 9 bases match TRBD1. Germline CDR1 reads SGDLS; CDR2 reads YYNGEE. Unmatched junction bases numbered 8, after V lost 1 base and J lost 2 bases. There are 17 residues in the CDR3.

J is TRBJ1-2 and V is TRBV6-5, with D perhaps matching TRBD1 (6 bases). This CDR3 is built from 16 residues. Trimming removed 0 bases from V and 4 bases from J, with 15 bases in between. From germline, CDR1 is MNHEY and CDR2 SVGAGI. CDR3: CASSYSRWGASYGYTF. CDR3 bases: TGTGCCAGCAGTTACTCCCGTTGGGGGGCTAGCTATGGCTACACCTTC.

The rearrangement uses TRBV4-3 and TRBJ2-2; possible D gene TRBD2, 5 bases. V lost 0 bases and J lost 9, with 17 bases in between. This CDR3 region has 16 residues. The germline V gene has CDR1 LGHNA and CDR2 YSLEER. The CDR3, as DNA: TGCGCCAGCAGCCAAGACACGACCCTAGCACCGAGGGAGCTGTTTTTT. Amino acid sequence: CASSQDTTLAPRELFF.

The genes are TRBV27 and TRBJ1-2; D is ambiguous. The CDR3 length is 14 residues. Trimming cost V 6 bases and J 8 bases, with 19 bases left between them. CDR1 is MNHEY, CDR2 SMNVEV, per germline (reference sequence). The CDR3: CASSPSGGRRGYTF. The DNA for the CDR3 is TGTGCCAGCAGCCCCTCCGGAGGACGCCGGGGCTACACCTTC.

The V call is TRBV6-1, the J call TRBJ2-3, with 9 bases identical to TRBD1. Germline loops: CDR1 MNHNS, CDR2 SASEGT. V dropped 0 bases and J dropped 4; count of bases not matched to a gene: 5. The CDR3 has 16 residues. CDR3 sequence reads: CASSEAGQGRADTQYF. In DNA, the CDR3 is TGTGCCAGCAGTGAAGCCGGACAGGGGCGGGCAGATACGCAGTATTTT.

The chain has TRBV6-1 and TRBJ1-6; possible D gene TRBD1, 5 bases. This CDR3 has 15 residues. The germline CDR1 and CDR2 sequences are MNHNS and SASEGT. V lost 6 bases and J lost 7, with 16 bases in between. Here the CDR3 reads CASRDHRNTNSPLHF. In DNA, the CDR3 is TGTGCCAGCAGAGACCACAGGAATACCAATTCACCCCTCCACTTT.

Here the CDR3 DNA reads TGTGCCACCAGCCCCGGGACTAGCGGTATAAAAAACATTCAGTACTTC. Its protein product is CATSPGTSGIKNIQYF. This rearrangement joins TRBV15 to TRBJ2-4; 11 nucleotides agree with TRBD2. The CDR3 covers 16 residues. With V trimmed by 5 bases and J by 4 bases, 7 bases remained unmatched. CDR1 and CDR2 from the germline V gene are LNHNV and YYDKDF (reference sequence). The full variable domain, its missing parts supplied by reference TRBV15 and TRBJ2-4, is DAMVIQNPRYQVTQFGKPVTLSCSQTLNHNVMYWYQQKSSQAPKLLFHYYDKDFNNEADTPDNFQSRRPNTSFCFLDIRSPGLGDTAMYLCATSPGTSGIKNIQYFGAGTRLSVL.

The rearrangement links TRBV9 to TRBJ2-2; a possible D gene is TRBD1 (6 bases). Germline V lookup: CDR1 SGDLS, CDR2 YYNGEE. Trimming cost V 0 bases and J 4 bases, with 7 bases left between them. The CDR3 runs 14 residues. The CDR3 loop reads CASSVVDSTGELFF. As DNA, the CDR3 is TGTGCCAGCAGCGTAGTGGACAGCACCGGGGAGCTGTTTTTT.